This T cell receptor beta chain is drawn from a study of monozygotic twins with inflammatory bowel disease. From its re-call of the 5' RACE reads, TCRdb lists each CDR3 protein once, without DNA. The sample holds approximately 420,000 distinct CDR3 sequences. The CDR3 consists of 14 residues. Per the germline V gene, CDR1 is SGHAT and CDR2 is FQNNGV. The sequencing input was blood. The source is a human donor with ulcerative colitis or Crohn's disease, or a healthy co-twin of an affected twin (not recorded which). V and J are TRBV11-2 and TRBJ1-2; without DNA, the TCRdb call of TRBD1 cannot be checked. CDR3: CASSEQGPYYGYTF.